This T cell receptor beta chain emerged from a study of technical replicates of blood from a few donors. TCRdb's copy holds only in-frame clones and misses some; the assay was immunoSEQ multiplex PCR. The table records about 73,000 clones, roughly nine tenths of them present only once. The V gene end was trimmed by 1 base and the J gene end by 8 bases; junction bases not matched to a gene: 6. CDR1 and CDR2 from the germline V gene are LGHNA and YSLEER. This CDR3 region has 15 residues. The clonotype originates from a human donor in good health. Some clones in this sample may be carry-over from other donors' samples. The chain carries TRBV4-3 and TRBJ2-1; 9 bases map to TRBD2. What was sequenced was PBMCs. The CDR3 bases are TGCGCCAGCAGCCAAGCGGGACTAGCTTTGGATGAGCAGTTCTTC. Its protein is CASSQAGLALDEQFF.